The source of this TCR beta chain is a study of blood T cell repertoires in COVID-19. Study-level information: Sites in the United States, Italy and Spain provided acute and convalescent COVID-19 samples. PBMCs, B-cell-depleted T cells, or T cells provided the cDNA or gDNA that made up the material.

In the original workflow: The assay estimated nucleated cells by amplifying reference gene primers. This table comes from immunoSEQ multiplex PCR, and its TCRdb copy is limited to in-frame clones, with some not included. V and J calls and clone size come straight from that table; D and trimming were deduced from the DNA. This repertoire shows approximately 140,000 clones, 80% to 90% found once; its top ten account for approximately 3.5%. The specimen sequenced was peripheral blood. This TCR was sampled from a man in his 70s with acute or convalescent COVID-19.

The CDR3 DNA reads TGTGCCATCAGTGAGTCGGCAATCTACGAGCAGTACTTC. This gives the protein CAISESAIYEQYF. The chain is built from TRBV10-3 and TRBJ2-7, with no clear D. V was clipped by 0 bases and J by 3 bases, with 6 bases between them. There are 13 residues in the CDR3. Per germline, CDR1 ENHRY and CDR2 SYGVKD.